These T cell receptor beta chains were read from a single sample in a study of response to subunit inactivated influenza vaccine. Each CDR3 protein gets one entry after TCRdb re-called the RT-PCR reads with MiXCR. Of about 830,000 distinct CDR3 sequences listed, about a fifth are singletons. Here the sequenced sample was PBMCs from blood, taken around 5 days after vaccination. Receptors were obtained from a man aged 50 to 59 who received an inactivated influenza vaccine. Both conserved end residues are part of each CDR3. D genes are given only for firm matches. Rows may omit the clone size; those that give it use once, few, many or a size class.

CDR3aa: CASSLGLRSGDNEQFF
CDR3nt: TGTGCCAGCAGCTTAGGACTCCGGTCGGGGGACAATGAGCAGTTCTTC
j_gene: TRBJ2-1
v_gene: TRBV5-5
abundance: many
d_gene: NA

CDR3aa: CASQGFETQYF
CDR3nt: TGTGCCAGTCAAGGGTTTGAGACCCAGTACTTC
j_gene: TRBJ2-5
v_gene: TRBV12-3/TRBV12-4
abundance: NA
d_gene: NA

CDR3aa: CASSVAVRTGETGELFF
CDR3nt: TGTGCCAGCAGCGTAGCAGTTAGGACGGGGGAGACCGGGGAGCTGTTTTTT
j_gene: TRBJ2-2
v_gene: TRBV9
abundance: NA
d_gene: NA

CDR3aa: CSASTWRGAQETQYF
CDR3nt: TGCAGTGCTAGTACTTGGCGGGGGGCACAAGAGACCCAGTACTTC
j_gene: TRBJ2-5
v_gene: TRBV20-1
abundance: NA
d_gene: TRBD2

CDR3aa: CSARAGANMNTEAFF
CDR3nt: TGCAGTGCTAGAGCGGGGGCCAACATGAACACTGAAGCTTTCTTT
j_gene: TRBJ1-1
v_gene: TRBV20-1
abundance: NA
d_gene: NA

CDR3aa: CASSPAQWTGEQYF
CDR3nt: TGTGCCAGCAGCCCGGCCCAATGGACGGGCGAGCAGTACTTC
j_gene: TRBJ2-7
v_gene: TRBV11-2
abundance: NA
d_gene: NA

CDR3aa: CASSQDPGAGPRAETQYF
CDR3nt: TGCGCCAGCAGCCAAGATCCGGGGGCAGGTCCGCGCGCGGAGACCCAGTACTTC
j_gene: TRBJ2-5
v_gene: TRBV4-3
abundance: few
d_gene: NA

CDR3aa: CSASEDYEQYF
CDR3nt: TGCAGTGCTAGTGAGGACTACGAGCAGTACTTC
j_gene: TRBJ2-7
v_gene: TRBV20-1
abundance: NA
d_gene: NA

CDR3aa: CASSRGDPSTDTQYF
CDR3nt: TGCGCCAGCAGTCGTGGGGACCCGAGCACAGATACGCAGTATTTT
j_gene: TRBJ2-3
v_gene: TRBV5-1
abundance: NA
d_gene: NA

CDR3aa: CASSFTSGANVLTF
CDR3nt: TGTGCCAGCAGTTTTACCTCTGGGGCCAACGTCCTGACTTTC
j_gene: TRBJ2-6
v_gene: TRBV6-5
abundance: many
d_gene: NA

CDR3aa: CSADIPGQRNTEAFF
CDR3nt: TGCAGTGCTGACATACCCGGACAGAGGAACACTGAAGCTTTCTTT
j_gene: TRBJ1-1
v_gene: TRBV20-1
abundance: NA
d_gene: NA

CDR3aa: CASSLLPLGVSLSTDTQYF
CDR3nt: TGTGCCAGCAGTTTACTCCCGCTGGGGGTATCTCTAAGCACAGATACGCAGTATTTT
j_gene: TRBJ2-3
v_gene: TRBV27
abundance: NA
d_gene: NA

CDR3aa: CSLIRGEETQYF
CDR3nt: TGCAGTCTTATCCGGGGGGAAGAGACCCAGTACTTC
j_gene: TRBJ2-5
v_gene: TRBV29-1
abundance: NA
d_gene: TRBD2

CDR3aa: CSGGGQGGKKFF
CDR3nt: TGCAGCGGTGGGGGACAGGGAGGAAAGAAGTTCTTC
j_gene: TRBJ2-1
v_gene: TRBV29-1
abundance: NA
d_gene: TRBD1

CDR3aa: CASSFSDIGGGTEAFF
CDR3nt: TGTGCCAGCAGCTTTTCGGATATAGGAGGCGGAACTGAAGCTTTCTTT
j_gene: TRBJ1-1
v_gene: TRBV5-6
abundance: few
d_gene: NA

CDR3aa: CASSYKGRTFNEKLFF
CDR3nt: TGTGCCAGCAGTTACAAGGGACGGACCTTCAATGAAAAACTGTTTTTT
j_gene: TRBJ1-4
v_gene: TRBV6-5
abundance: few
d_gene: NA

CDR3aa: CASSSTSGNTIYF
CDR3nt: TGTGCCAGCAGTTCAACCTCTGGAAACACCATATATTTT
j_gene: TRBJ1-3
v_gene: TRBV7-2
abundance: NA
d_gene: NA

CDR3aa: CASSYGQGVDSPLHF
CDR3nt: TGTGCCAGCAGTTACGGACAGGGGGTTGATTCACCCCTCCACTTT
j_gene: TRBJ1-6
v_gene: TRBV6-5
abundance: NA
d_gene: TRBD1

CDR3aa: CASSELGGSSGANVLTF
CDR3nt: TGTGCCAGCAGTGAACTCGGTGGCAGCTCTGGGGCCAACGTCCTGACTTTC
j_gene: TRBJ2-6
v_gene: TRBV2
abundance: NA
d_gene: NA

CDR3aa: CSARSQPTSTSSYNEQFF
CDR3nt: TGCAGTGCTAGATCCCAGCCCACTAGCACCAGCTCCTACAATGAGCAGTTCTTC
j_gene: TRBJ2-1
v_gene: TRBV20-1
abundance: NA
d_gene: NA

CDR3aa: CASSLGARELFF
CDR3nt: TGTGCCAGCAGCTTAGGGGCGAGGGAGCTGTTTTTT
j_gene: TRBJ2-2
v_gene: TRBV7-6
abundance: many
d_gene: NA

CDR3aa: CASSVGLAGPSYEQYF
CDR3nt: TGTGCCAGCAGCGTAGGACTAGCGGGCCCTTCCTACGAGCAGTACTTC
j_gene: TRBJ2-7
v_gene: TRBV9
abundance: NA
d_gene: TRBD2

CDR3aa: CSVTGLAGGNEQFF
CDR3nt: TGCAGCGTGACCGGACTAGCGGGAGGCAATGAGCAGTTCTTC
j_gene: TRBJ2-1
v_gene: TRBV29-1
abundance: few
d_gene: TRBD2

CDR3aa: CSVEAAPDTQYF
CDR3nt: TGCAGCGTTGAGGCAGCGCCAGATACGCAGTATTTT
j_gene: TRBJ2-3
v_gene: TRBV29-1
abundance: many
d_gene: NA

CDR3aa: CASSLRLALTGGELFF
CDR3nt: TGTGCCAGCAGTTTAAGGCTAGCGTTGACAGGCGGGGAGCTGTTTTTT
j_gene: TRBJ2-2
v_gene: TRBV28
abundance: NA
d_gene: NA

CDR3aa: CASNQDRVGETQYF
CDR3nt: TGCGCCAGCAATCAGGACAGGGTAGGAGAGACCCAGTACTTC
j_gene: TRBJ2-5
v_gene: TRBV10-2
abundance: NA
d_gene: TRBD1

CDR3aa: CSAAEGGTGETQYF
CDR3nt: TGCAGTGCGGCGGAGGGGGGAACGGGCGAGACCCAGTACTTC
j_gene: TRBJ2-5
v_gene: TRBV20-1
abundance: NA
d_gene: NA

CDR3aa: CAISDHSTGPSEQYF
CDR3nt: TGTGCCATCAGTGACCATTCGACAGGACCCTCCGAGCAGTACTTC
j_gene: TRBJ2-7
v_gene: TRBV10-3
abundance: few
d_gene: NA

CDR3aa: CASTVDRTPNYGYTF
CDR3nt: TGTGCCAGCACGGTAGACAGGACACCTAACTATGGCTACACCTTC
j_gene: TRBJ1-2
v_gene: TRBV2
abundance: NA
d_gene: NA

CDR3aa: CASRPLADELDTQYF
CDR3nt: TGTGCCAGCAGGCCACTAGCGGACGAGTTAGATACGCAGTATTTT
j_gene: TRBJ2-3
v_gene: TRBV28
abundance: NA
d_gene: TRBD2

CDR3aa: CASADSTWGEKLFF
CDR3nt: TGTGCCAGTGCCGATTCCACTTGGGGTGAAAAACTGTTTTTT
j_gene: TRBJ1-4
v_gene: TRBV9
abundance: few
d_gene: NA

CDR3aa: CASSTTGGTNTEAFF
CDR3nt: TGTGCCAGCAGTACGACAGGGGGAACGAACACTGAAGCTTTCTTT
j_gene: TRBJ1-1
v_gene: TRBV6-1
abundance: few
d_gene: TRBD1

CDR3aa: CASSYPPGSYFVNNEQFF
CDR3nt: TGTGCCAGCAGCTATCCACCGGGATCCTATTTTGTCAACAATGAGCAGTTCTTC
j_gene: TRBJ2-1
v_gene: TRBV11-1
abundance: NA
d_gene: NA

CDR3aa: CATSDRTGIFKGYTF
CDR3nt: TGTGCCACCAGTGATAGGACAGGAATCTTTAAAGGCTACACCTTC
j_gene: TRBJ1-2
v_gene: TRBV24-1
abundance: few
d_gene: TRBD1

CDR3aa: CASSDGMNTEAFF
CDR3nt: TGTGCCAGCTCAGACGGGATGAACACTGAAGCTTTCTTT
j_gene: TRBJ1-1
v_gene: TRBV6-1
abundance: few
d_gene: NA

CDR3aa: CASSQPLRDSPLHF
CDR3nt: TGTGCCAGCAGCCAACCCCTCAGGGATTCACCCCTCCACTTT
j_gene: TRBJ1-6
v_gene: TRBV14
abundance: few
d_gene: NA

CDR3aa: CASSHPPESYGYTF
CDR3nt: TGCGCCAGCAGCCACCCACCCGAGTCCTATGGCTACACCTTC
j_gene: TRBJ1-2
v_gene: TRBV4-1
abundance: NA
d_gene: NA

CDR3aa: CASSFLGRGRGITDTQYF
CDR3nt: TGTGCCAGCAGCTTCCTTGGGAGGGGCCGTGGGATCACAGATACGCAGTATTTT
j_gene: TRBJ2-3
v_gene: TRBV11-2
abundance: NA
d_gene: TRBD2

CDR3aa: CASSSAPGELETQYF
CDR3nt: TGTGCCAGCAGTTCCGCCCCGGGGGAGTTGGAGACCCAGTACTTC
j_gene: TRBJ2-5
v_gene: TRBV28
abundance: NA
d_gene: NA

CDR3aa: CASSEAFF
CDR3nt: TGTGCCAGCAGTGAAGCTTTCTTT
j_gene: TRBJ1-1
v_gene: TRBV2
abundance: few
d_gene: NA

CDR3aa: CSVYGRDREFYEQYF
CDR3nt: TGCAGCGTATATGGTCGGGACAGGGAATTCTACGAGCAGTACTTC
j_gene: TRBJ2-7
v_gene: TRBV29-1
abundance: many
d_gene: TRBD1

CDR3aa: CSARVAVPRASAGSDEQFF
CDR3nt: TGCAGTGCTAGAGTTGCGGTACCCCGGGCCTCTGCAGGGTCTGATGAGCAGTTCTTC
j_gene: TRBJ2-1
v_gene: TRBV20-1
abundance: few
d_gene: NA

CDR3aa: CASSVGTSGTRRWGEQFF
CDR3nt: TGTGCCAGCAGCGTAGGGACTAGCGGGACCCGTCGGTGGGGTGAGCAGTTCTTC
j_gene: TRBJ2-1
v_gene: TRBV9
abundance: few
d_gene: TRBD2

CDR3aa: CASSVPRGDRVVNTGELFF
CDR3nt: TGTGCCAGCAGCGTGCCCAGAGGGGACAGGGTGGTGAACACCGGGGAGCTGTTTTTT
j_gene: TRBJ2-2
v_gene: TRBV9
abundance: NA
d_gene: TRBD1

CDR3aa: CASSVGLNGGETQYF
CDR3nt: TGTGCCAGCAGCGTAGGCCTTAACGGGGGAGAGACCCAGTACTTC
j_gene: TRBJ2-5
v_gene: TRBV9
abundance: NA
d_gene: NA

CDR3aa: CASSLRQGLNQPQHF
CDR3nt: TGTGCCAGCAGTTTAAGGCAGGGTCTTAATCAGCCCCAGCATTTT
j_gene: TRBJ1-5
v_gene: TRBV12-3/TRBV12-4
abundance: few
d_gene: NA

CDR3aa: CASSYSRDRSPYEQYF
CDR3nt: TGTGCCAGCAGTTACTCCCGTGACAGGAGCCCCTACGAGCAGTACTTC
j_gene: TRBJ2-7
v_gene: TRBV6-2/TRBV6-3
abundance: few
d_gene: NA

CDR3aa: CSARGTLIAKNIQYF
CDR3nt: TGCAGTGCTAGGGGGACACTCATAGCCAAAAACATTCAGTACTTC
j_gene: TRBJ2-4
v_gene: TRBV20-1
abundance: few
d_gene: NA

CDR3aa: CASTLGGLEQFF
CDR3nt: TGTGCCAGCACCCTAGGGGGACTTGAGCAGTTCTTC
j_gene: TRBJ2-1
v_gene: TRBV12-3/TRBV12-4
abundance: few
d_gene: NA